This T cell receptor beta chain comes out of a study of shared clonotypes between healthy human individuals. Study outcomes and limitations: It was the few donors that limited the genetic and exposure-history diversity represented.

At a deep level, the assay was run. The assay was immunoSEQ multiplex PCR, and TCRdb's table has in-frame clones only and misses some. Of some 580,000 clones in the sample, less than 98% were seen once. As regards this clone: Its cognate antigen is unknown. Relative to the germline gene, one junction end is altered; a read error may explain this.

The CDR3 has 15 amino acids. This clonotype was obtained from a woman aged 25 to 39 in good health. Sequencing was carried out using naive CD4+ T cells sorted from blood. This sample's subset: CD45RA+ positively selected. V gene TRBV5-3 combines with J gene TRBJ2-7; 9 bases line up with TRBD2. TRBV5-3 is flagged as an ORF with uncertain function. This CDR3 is CASSYFSGSAYEQYF. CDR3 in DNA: TGTGCCAGCAGCTACTTTAGCGGGAGCGCCTACGAGCAGTACTTC.